A selection of T cell receptor beta chains follows, all from one sample in a study of blood T cell repertoires in COVID-19. The repertoire was sequenced with immunoSEQ multiplex PCR; TCRdb's copy has only in-frame clones and lacks some. The table has approximately 120,000 clones, roughly 85% seen once. The sequencing sample was made of peripheral blood. The receptors here all came from a human donor in a cohort sampled during active COVID-19. Both conserved end residues are part of each CDR3. Fields, in order: D gene, J gene, V gene, clone size, CDR3 DNA, CDR3 protein. The D gene is left open where the match is weak. Expanded clones are given a class, and other clones once, few, many or no size at all.

d_call: TRBD1; j_call: TRBJ1-3; v_call: TRBV5-8; clone_size: .; cdr3_nt: TGTGCCAGCAGCTACAGACAGGGTAGGGGAAACACCATATATTTT; cdr3_aa: CASSYRQGRGNTIYF
d_call: TRBD2; j_call: TRBJ2-1; v_call: TRBV4-1; clone_size: .; cdr3_nt: TGCGCCAGCAGCCGGAACCCGGGACTAGCGGGCGATGAGCAGTTCTTC; cdr3_aa: CASSRNPGLAGDEQFF
d_call: TRBD1; j_call: TRBJ1-4; v_call: TRBV6-2/TRBV6-3; clone_size: few; cdr3_nt: TGTGCCAGCAGCCGCGGACAGGCCGAAAAACTGTTTTTT; cdr3_aa: CASSRGQAEKLFF
d_call: .; j_call: TRBJ2-1; v_call: TRBV6-5; clone_size: .; cdr3_nt: TGTGCCTCCGCGAACCTCAATGAGCAGTTCTTC; cdr3_aa: CASANLNEQFF
d_call: TRBD1; j_call: TRBJ2-3; v_call: TRBV28; clone_size: few; cdr3_nt: TGTGCCAGCAGTTTATATGACAGGGCCAAAGATACGCAGTATTTT; cdr3_aa: CASSLYDRAKDTQYF
d_call: TRBD2; j_call: TRBJ2-3; v_call: TRBV7-3; clone_size: .; cdr3_nt: TGTGCCAGCAGCTCGAGCGGGGGAAGCGGCTATACGCAGTATTTT; cdr3_aa: CASSSSGGSGYTQYF
d_call: .; j_call: TRBJ1-5; v_call: TRBV6-4; clone_size: once; cdr3_nt: TGTGCCAGCAGTGACCCATCCCGGGAGGAAGGGGTAAATCAGCCCCAGCATTTT; cdr3_aa: CASSDPSREEGVNQPQHF
d_call: .; j_call: TRBJ1-6; v_call: TRBV5-5; clone_size: .; cdr3_nt: TGTGCCAGCAGCTTTGCGCCTCAAGCGGGTGTCTCACCCCTCCACTTT; cdr3_aa: CASSFAPQAGVSPLHF
d_call: TRBD2; j_call: TRBJ2-5; v_call: TRBV7-3; clone_size: .; cdr3_nt: TGTGCCAGCAGCCCCGGACTAGCGGGAGAGACCCAGTACTTC; cdr3_aa: CASSPGLAGETQYF
d_call: .; j_call: TRBJ2-7; v_call: TRBV6-6; clone_size: .; cdr3_nt: TGTGCCAGTCTAAAGCCGGGCGGGGAAGGGGAGCAGTACTTC; cdr3_aa: CASLKPGGEGEQYF
d_call: TRBD1; j_call: TRBJ2-1; v_call: TRBV5-1; clone_size: once; cdr3_nt: TGCGCCAGCAGCTTAGGGACAGGGGGGCCTTACAATGAGCAGTTCTTC; cdr3_aa: CASSLGTGGPYNEQFF
d_call: TRBD2; j_call: TRBJ2-3; v_call: TRBV5-1; clone_size: once; cdr3_nt: TGCGCCAGCAGCCCCGGGACTAGCGGGACCAACCCAGGAACGGATACGCAGTATTTT; cdr3_aa: CASSPGTSGTNPGTDTQYF
d_call: .; j_call: TRBJ1-1; v_call: TRBV7-2; clone_size: few; cdr3_nt: TGTGCCAGCAGCTCAGGGCTAGTGGGCACTGAAGCTTTCTTT; cdr3_aa: CASSSGLVGTEAFF
d_call: .; j_call: TRBJ1-1; v_call: TRBV11-2; clone_size: .; cdr3_nt: TGTGCCAGCAGCTTAGAGGGGAGGGGCACTGAAGCTTTCTTT; cdr3_aa: CASSLEGRGTEAFF
d_call: TRBD1; j_call: TRBJ1-4; v_call: TRBV9; clone_size: .; cdr3_nt: TGTGCCAGCAGCGCGACAGGGGTTTGGGAAAAACTGTTTTTT; cdr3_aa: CASSATGVWEKLFF
d_call: .; j_call: TRBJ1-4; v_call: TRBV4-3; clone_size: once; cdr3_nt: TGCGCCAGCAGCCAAGCTAGGGGAGCGGGATATGAAAAACTGTTTTTT; cdr3_aa: CASSQARGAGYEKLFF
d_call: .; j_call: TRBJ1-3; v_call: TRBV18; clone_size: .; cdr3_nt: TGTGCCAGCTCACCAATCGACAGCTCTGGAAACACCATATATTTT; cdr3_aa: CASSPIDSSGNTIYF
d_call: .; j_call: TRBJ2-3; v_call: TRBV5-1; clone_size: .; cdr3_nt: TGCGCCAGCAACTACGGCGAAACAGATACGCAGTATTTT; cdr3_aa: CASNYGETDTQYF
d_call: .; j_call: TRBJ1-2; v_call: TRBV28; clone_size: many; cdr3_nt: TGTGCCAGCAGCCTCTCTCTGGGCAATTCCGACGATGGCTACACCTTC; cdr3_aa: CASSLSLGNSDDGYTF
d_call: .; j_call: TRBJ2-5; v_call: TRBV2; clone_size: .; cdr3_nt: TGTGCCAGCAGTCAGGACAGAGAGACCCAGTACTTC; cdr3_aa: CASSQDRETQYF
d_call: TRBD1; j_call: TRBJ2-3; v_call: TRBV7-9; clone_size: .; cdr3_nt: TGTGCCAGCAGCTTACAGGGGGCAGCCACAGATACGCAGTATTTT; cdr3_aa: CASSLQGAATDTQYF